These 27 T cell receptor beta chains came from one sample sequenced in a study of CD8 T cells in ankylosing spondylitis. Study-level findings and limits: Apparently characteristic of ankylosing spondylitis blood was a TCR beta motif (fewer than ten highly homologous variants).

TCRdb recomputed calls from the 5' RACE reads with MiXCR, one row per CDR3 protein. This sample carries some 840,000 distinct CDR3 sequences, around 11% of them seen once, and the ten largest clones take less than 0.65%. These receptors' antigens are unknown. Sequences were obtained from blood, either unsorted or a sorted T cell fraction (not recorded which). Receptors originate from a male donor with ankylosing spondylitis.

This sequence joins TRBV25-1 and TRBJ2-1; TRBD1 aligns across 11 bases. Germline-derived CDR1 and CDR2 are MGHDK and SYGVNS. V was pared by 3 bases and J by 4 bases, with 5 bases of the junction left unmatched. CDR3 size: 16 residues. Here the CDR3 reads CASSDPGTGGYNEQFF. CDR3 nucleotide sequence: TGTGCCAGCAGTGACCCTGGGACAGGGGGATACAATGAGCAGTTCTTC.

The chain couples TRBV5-1 to TRBJ2-7; the D is unclear. V shed 0 bases and J shed 0 bases, with 7 bases lying between them. CDR3 length: 14 residues. In germline, CDR1 is SGHRS, CDR2 YFSETQ. As DNA, the CDR3 is TGCGCCAGCAGCTTGGAACCCTCCTCCTACGAGCAGTACTTC. Amino acids: CASSLEPSSYEQYF.

For this clonotype: A much larger clone differs from this one at a single base, so this may be a read error. The chain carries TRBV18 and TRBJ1-4; D is unclear. Germline CDR1 and CDR2: KGHSH and LQKENI. The CDR3 covers 13 residues. Trimming shortened V by 4 bases and J by 3 bases, and 6 bases separated the two germline ends. CDR3 in amino acids: CASSHGANEKLFF. Written as DNA, the CDR3 is TGTGCCAGCTCACACGGAGCTAATGAAAAACTGTTTTTT.

The chain couples TRBV12-3 or TRBV12-4 to TRBJ2-7; D perhaps matches TRBD2 (7 bases). Trimming took 11 bases from V and 5 from J, leaving 34 bases between them. The CDR3 spans 18 residues. The chain's CDR3 is CAFSGLGFRGANFDEQYF. In DNA form, the CDR3 reads TGTGCCTTCAGTGGGTTAGGGTTCCGGGGGGCAAATTTCGACGAGCAGTACTTC.

The V gene is TRBV5-5, the J gene TRBJ1-2, with D tentatively TRBD1 (5 bases). Trimming removed 1 base from V and 5 bases from J, with 12 bases in between. Germline V gives CDR1 SGHKS, CDR2 YYEKEE (reference sequence). The CDR3 sequence is 14 residues long. The CDR3 region has the DNA TGTGCCAGCAGCTTGCAGACAGCTCTTTATGGCTACACCTTC. Its translation: CASSLQTALYGYTF.

The V gene is TRBV20-1, the J gene TRBJ2-2; 12 bases align to TRBD2. This CDR3 contains 16 residues. V lost 1 base to trimming and J lost 7 bases; unmatched junction nucleotides: 7. The germline gives CDR1 DFQATT, CDR2 SNEGSKA (reference sequence). In DNA, the CDR3 is TGCAGTGCTAGAGGACCTAGCGGGAGGGCCCACGGGGAGCTGTTTTTT. Amino acids: CSARGPSGRAHGELFF.

This clonotype was seen repeatedly, ten times or more. The chain carries TRBV29-1 and TRBJ1-1; D is undetermined. The CDR3 is 13 residues long. Trimming removed 2 bases at V and 1 base at J, with 8 bases between. Germline V gives CDR1 SQVTM, CDR2 ANQGSEA. In nucleotides, the CDR3 is TGCAGCGTTGAAAGGCAGCCGAACACTGAAGCTTTCTTT. Translated: CSVERQPNTEAFF.

This chain joins TRBV18 and TRBJ1-2; 7 nucleotides align to TRBD1. J gave up 4 bases and V 6 bases, and 8 bases lay outside the gene matches. Germline lookup yields CDR1 KGHSH and CDR2 LQKENI. The CDR3 extends over 14 amino acids. The CDR3 spells CASSPDRVGYGYTF. For the CDR3, the DNA is TGTGCCAGCTCCCCCGACAGGGTTGGCTATGGCTACACCTTC.

The rearrangement uses TRBV28 and TRBJ2-3; a possible D gene is TRBD1 (6 bases). CDR1 MDHEN and CDR2 SYDVKM come from the germline V gene. V dropped 10 bases and J dropped 6 bases, with 17 bases sitting between them. The CDR3 is 13 residues long. The CDR3 DNA reads as TGTGCCATCCAGGACAGCCCCCTGGATACGCAGTATTTT. Translation: CAIQDSPLDTQYF.

The chain joins TRBV7-2 to TRBJ2-1; TRBD2 agrees at 10 bases. This CDR3 has 12 amino acids. Germline V lookup: CDR1 SGHTA, CDR2 FQGNSA. Trimming took 4 bases from V and 12 from J; bases not matched to a gene: 3. The CDR3 is CASSYLAGGQFF. The DNA of the CDR3 is TGTGCCAGCAGCTACTTAGCGGGAGGGCAGTTCTTC.

V is TRBV27 and J is TRBJ1-4; D perhaps matches TRBD1 (6 bases). The V and J ends lost 2 bases and 7 bases respectively, with 11 bases between them. The germline gives CDR1 MNHEY, CDR2 SMNVEV (reference sequence). This CDR3 has 14 amino acids. The CDR3 coding sequence is TGTGCCAGCAGTTTACGGGGGCGCGGTGAAAAACTGTTTTTT. It encodes CASSLRGRGEKLFF.

This clonotype was counted at least ten times. The CDR3 region has the DNA TGTGCCAGCAATCGGGGGGCCTCAGATACGCAGTATTTT. Translated, it gives CASNRGASDTQYF. The rearrangement links TRBV6-6 to TRBJ2-3, with D perhaps matching TRBD2 (7 bases). Trimming took 7 bases from V and 4 from J, leaving 12 bases between them. There are 13 residues in the CDR3. In germline, CDR1 is MNHNY, CDR2 SVGAGI (reference sequence).

This chain links TRBV18 with TRBJ2-5; no clear D. Germline values: CDR1 KGHSH, CDR2 LQKENI. V was clipped by 3 bases and J by 5 bases, with 13 bases between them. This CDR3 has 14 residues. The CDR3: CASSPVGMGETQYF. The CDR3 DNA reads as TGTGCCAGCTCACCGGTCGGAATGGGGGAGACCCAGTACTTC. The complete variable domain, with remaining parts taken from reference TRBV18 and TRBJ2-5, reads NAGVMQNPRHLVRRRGQEARLRCSPMKGHSHVYWYRQLPEEGLKFMVYLQKENIIDESGMPKERFSAEFPKEGPSILRIQQVVRGDSAAYFCASSPVGMGETQYFGPGTRLLVL.

This sequence joins TRBV7-3 and TRBJ2-7; TRBD1 is a possible D gene (5 bases). From germline, CDR1 is SGHTA and CDR2 FQGTGA. The germline V and J ends were trimmed by 2 bases and 6 bases, with 14 bases remaining between them. The CDR3 consists of 14 residues. CDR3: CASSLWGPNSEQYF. The CDR3, as DNA: TGTGCCAGCAGCTTATGGGGCCCTAACTCCGAGCAGTACTTC. Full variable domain (remainder filled in from reference TRBV7-3 and TRBJ2-7): GAGVSQTPSNKVTEKGKYVELRCDPISGHTALYWYRQSLGQGPEFLIYFQGTGAADDSGLPNDRFFAVRPEGSVSTLKIQRTERGDSAVYLCASSLWGPNSEQYFGPGTRLTVT.

This clonotype was seen a few times. The chain joins TRBV15 to TRBJ2-1, with TRBD2 identical over 9 bases. CDR1 and CDR2 (germline): LNHNV, YYDKDF (reference sequence). This CDR3 comprises 15 residues. The trim removed 5 bases at V and 8 bases at J, leaving 10 bases unmatched. In DNA form, the CDR3 reads TGTGCCACCAGCTCGCCCGGCGGGGGGGTGGATGAGCAGTTCTTC. It specifies CATSSPGGGVDEQFF. Looking up the rest from reference TRBV15 and TRBJ2-1 gives the full variable domain: DAMVIQNPRYQVTQFGKPVTLSCSQTLNHNVMYWYQQKSSQAPKLLFHYYDKDFNNEADTPDNFQSRRPNTSFCFLDIRSPGLGDTAMYLCATSSPGGGVDEQFFGPGTRLTVL.

This clonotype was seen only a few times. This chain links TRBV12-3 or TRBV12-4 with TRBJ2-7; D possibly corresponds to TRBD1 (5 bases). This CDR3 has 11 amino acids. With 7 bases removed from V and 4 bases from J, the gap between germline ends came to 8 bases. CDR3 nucleotides: TGTGCCAGCACTCCAGGGTACGAGCAGTACTTC. It yields the protein CASTPGYEQYF.

The V and J genes are TRBV29-1 and TRBJ2-7; D is possibly TRBD1 (5 bases). Deletions cut 1 base from V and 5 bases from J, with 9 bases between. Germline CDR1 and CDR2: SQVTM and ANQGSEA. The CDR3 totals 12 residues. The CDR3 protein is CSVEVTGHEQYF. In DNA form, the CDR3 reads TGCAGCGTTGAAGTTACAGGCCACGAGCAGTACTTC.

The CDR3 bases are TGCGCCAGCAGCTCGTCACAGGGGAACACTGAAGCTTTCTTT. Translating gives CASSSSQGNTEAFF. V usage is TRBV5-1 and J usage is TRBJ1-1; weak D call: TRBD1 (6 bases). V shed 3 bases and J shed 1 base, with 10 bases lying between them. This CDR3 has 14 residues. Germline V gene data show CDR1 as SGHRS and CDR2 as YFSETQ.

V is TRBV4-2 and J is TRBJ1-3; D ambiguous. The CDR3 runs to 15 residues. Germline V gene sequence: CDR1 LGHNA, CDR2 YNFKEQ. With 1 base removed from V and 6 bases from J, the gap between germline ends came to 13 bases. The chain's CDR3 is CASSQGVGGQNTIYF. As DNA, the CDR3 is TGTGCCAGCAGCCAAGGGGTCGGCGGGCAAAACACCATATATTTT.

The chain couples TRBV20-1 to TRBJ2-5; TRBD1 matches at 8 bases. Looked up from germline, CDR1 is DFQATT and CDR2 is SNEGSKA (reference sequence). This CDR3 is 15 amino acids long. Losses at the gene ends were 5 bases for V and 0 bases for J; bases not matched to a gene: 8. In DNA form, the CDR3 reads TGCAGTGCTGGACAGGGAAGCTCCTACCAAGAGACCCAGTACTTC. Its translation is CSAGQGSSYQETQYF.

There are many counts of this clonotype. The chain employs TRBV6-1 and TRBJ1-2, with 8 bases lining up with TRBD1. Germline CDR1 reads MNHNS; CDR2 reads SASEGT. Trimming took 6 bases from V and 3 from J; bases not matched to a gene: 9. The CDR3 length is 15 residues. CDR3 protein: CASSRTGNVDYGYTF. Written as DNA, the CDR3 is TGTGCCAGCAGCCGGACAGGGAACGTTGACTATGGCTACACCTTC.

This sequence joins TRBV20-1 and TRBJ2-7; 8 nucleotides agree with TRBD2. CDR1 DFQATT and CDR2 SNEGSKA come from the germline V gene (reference sequence). J was trimmed by 7 bases and V by 5 bases; bases with no gene match: 10. The CDR3 consists of 13 residues. The CDR3 sequence is CSAPGTGGGEQYF. The CDR3 DNA is TGCAGTGCTCCCGGGACGGGAGGGGGGGAGCAGTACTTC.

Ten or more counts support this clonotype. This sequence joins TRBV7-2 and TRBJ1-2; TRBD1 might be the D (6 bases). The CDR3 loop spans 14 amino acids. Germline values: CDR1 SGHTA, CDR2 FQGNSA. Deletions cut 5 bases from V and 8 bases from J, with 18 bases between. The CDR3 protein is CASSLWTEPWGYTF. In DNA, the CDR3 is TGTGCCAGCAGCCTATGGACAGAGCCCTGGGGCTACACCTTC.

This clonotype was observed a few times. This chain joins TRBV9 and TRBJ2-1; TRBD2 matches at 13 bases. Germline CDR1 is SGDLS and CDR2 is YYNGEE. Trimming at V came to 0 bases and at J to 1 base, leaving 10 bases not matched to a gene. The CDR3 runs 20 residues. This chain's CDR3 is CASSVEEGLAGDISYNEQFF. The CDR3, as DNA: TGTGCCAGCAGCGTAGAGGAAGGACTAGCGGGAGACATATCCTACAATGAGCAGTTCTTC.

The rearrangement joins TRBV4-2 to TRBJ2-7; 9 nucleotides match TRBD2. This CDR3 spans 17 amino acids. V lost 0 bases, J lost 2 bases, and 8 bases stayed unmatched. The germline gives CDR1 LGHNA, CDR2 YNFKEQ. The CDR3 reads CASSQDLLPSGTYEQYF. The CDR3, as DNA: TGTGCCAGCAGCCAAGATTTACTGCCTAGCGGGACCTACGAGCAGTACTTC.

The chain links TRBV18 to TRBJ2-1, with D unresolved. The V end lost 6 bases, the J end lost 5 bases, and 17 bases lay between the germline ends. The CDR3 sequence is 15 residues long. Germline V gene sequence: CDR1 KGHSH, CDR2 LQKENI. The CDR3 here is CASSPEPPSNNEQFF. The CDR3 DNA follows: TGTGCCAGCTCCCCGGAGCCCCCATCCAACAATGAGCAGTTCTTC.

V is TRBV7-2 and J is TRBJ2-7; D uncertain. Germline V gives CDR1 SGHTA, CDR2 FQGNSA. V lost 5 bases, J lost 0 bases, and 14 bases lay in between. The CDR3 is 15 amino acids. CDR3 coding DNA: TGTGCCAGCAGCCGGGCTTTGGGCAGCTCCTACGAGCAGTACTTC. It encodes CASSRALGSSYEQYF.